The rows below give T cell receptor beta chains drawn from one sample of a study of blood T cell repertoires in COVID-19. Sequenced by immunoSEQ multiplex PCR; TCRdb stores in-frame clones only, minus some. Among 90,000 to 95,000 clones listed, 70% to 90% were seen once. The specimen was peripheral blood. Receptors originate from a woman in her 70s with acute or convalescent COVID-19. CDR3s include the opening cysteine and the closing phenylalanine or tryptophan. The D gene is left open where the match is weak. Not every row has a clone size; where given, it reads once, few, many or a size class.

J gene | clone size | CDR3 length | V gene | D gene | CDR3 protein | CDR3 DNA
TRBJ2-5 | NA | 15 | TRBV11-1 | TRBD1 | CASSLRRTGEETQYF | TGTGCCAGCAGCCTTAGACGGACAGGTGAAGAGACCCAGTACTTC
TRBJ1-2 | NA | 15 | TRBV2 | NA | CASSDGKGANYGYTF | TGTGCCAGCAGTGATGGGAAGGGAGCTAACTATGGCTACACCTTC
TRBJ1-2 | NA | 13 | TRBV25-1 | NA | CASSRGQNYGYTF | TGTGCCAGCAGCCGAGGACAGAACTATGGCTACACCTTC
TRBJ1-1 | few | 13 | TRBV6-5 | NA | CASLTIGGGGAFF | TGTGCCAGCCTGACTATCGGGGGGGGAGGGGCTTTCTTT
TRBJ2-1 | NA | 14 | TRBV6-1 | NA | CASSEGAGGNEQFF | TGTGCCAGCAGTGAAGGGGCAGGAGGGAATGAGCAGTTCTTC
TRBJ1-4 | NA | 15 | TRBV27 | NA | CASSLRAGFAEKLFF | TGTGCCAGCAGTTTACGGGCAGGGTTTGCTGAAAAACTGTTTTTT
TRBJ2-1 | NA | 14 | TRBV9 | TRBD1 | CASSVVAGGNEQFF | TGTGCCAGCAGCGTAGTGGCAGGGGGCAATGAGCAGTTCTTC
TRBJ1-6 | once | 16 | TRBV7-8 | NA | CASSFQGLPYNSPLHF | TGTGCCAGCAGCTTTCAGGGCTTGCCTTATAATTCACCCCTCCACTTT
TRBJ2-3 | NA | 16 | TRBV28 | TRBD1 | CASSYLKTGGTDTQYF | TGTGCCAGCAGTTACCTCAAGACAGGGGGCACAGATACGCAGTATTTT
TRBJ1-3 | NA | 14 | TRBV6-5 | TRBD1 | CASNPTGDGNTIYF | TGTGCCAGCAACCCGACAGGGGACGGAAACACCATATATTTT
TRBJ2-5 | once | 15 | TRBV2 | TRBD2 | CASFPGLAPQETQYF | TGTGCCAGCTTCCCTGGACTAGCGCCTCAAGAGACCCAGTACTTC
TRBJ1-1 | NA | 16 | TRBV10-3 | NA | CAISESRGTLNTEAFF | TGTGCCATCAGTGAGTCTAGGGGGACGTTGAACACTGAAGCTTTCTTT
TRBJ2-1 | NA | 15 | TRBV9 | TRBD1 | CASSVGDSVYNEQFF | TGTGCCAGCAGCGTAGGGGACAGTGTCTACAATGAGCAGTTCTTC
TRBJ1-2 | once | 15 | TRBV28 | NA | CASSLPGAEDYGYTF | TGTGCCAGCAGTTTACCAGGGGCAGAGGACTATGGCTACACCTTC
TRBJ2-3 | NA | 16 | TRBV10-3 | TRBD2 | CAIRDASGSRADTQYF | TGTGCCATCAGGGACGCTAGCGGGAGTAGGGCAGATACGCAGTATTTT
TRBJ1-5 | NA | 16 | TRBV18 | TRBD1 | CASSPTKGQGYQPQHF | TGTGCCAGCTCACCAACTAAGGGACAGGGTTATCAGCCCCAGCATTTT
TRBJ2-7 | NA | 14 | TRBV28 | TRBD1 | CASSAGDSRGEQYF | TGTGCCAGCAGTGCCGGGGACAGCCGGGGCGAGCAGTACTTC
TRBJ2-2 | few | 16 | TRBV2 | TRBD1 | CASSGTGGGITGELFF | TGTGCCAGCAGTGGGACAGGGGGAGGTATAACCGGGGAGCTGTTTTTT
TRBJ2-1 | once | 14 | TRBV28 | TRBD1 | CASSAGTGVNEQFF | TGTGCCAGCAGTGCCGGGACAGGGGTCAATGAGCAGTTCTTC
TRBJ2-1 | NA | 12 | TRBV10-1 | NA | CASSYGTGEQFF | TGCGCCAGCAGTTACGGGACTGGAGAGCAGTTCTTC
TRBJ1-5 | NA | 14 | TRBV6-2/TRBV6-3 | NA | CASSYELRNQPQHF | TGTGCCAGCAGTTACGAGTTGCGCAATCAGCCCCAGCATTTT
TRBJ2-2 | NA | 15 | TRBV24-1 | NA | CATSGTSTNTGELFF | TGTGCCACCAGCGGGACAAGCACGAACACCGGGGAGCTGTTTTTT
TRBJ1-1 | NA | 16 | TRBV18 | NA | CASSPQLLDGRTEAFF | TGTGCCAGCTCACCACAGTTACTAGACGGGAGGACTGAAGCTTTCTTT
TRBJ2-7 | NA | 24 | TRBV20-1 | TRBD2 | CSASLLVWAGGVGTSGKGGDEQYF | TGCAGTGCTAGTCTTCTTGTCTGGGCTGGTGGGGTGGGGACTAGCGGGAAGGGGGGCGACGAGCAGTACTTC
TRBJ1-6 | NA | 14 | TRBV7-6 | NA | CASSSGGGGSPLHF | TGTGCCAGCAGCTCTGGGGGGGGCGGTTCACCCCTCCACTTT
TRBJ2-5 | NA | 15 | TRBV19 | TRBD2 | CASSISLAGQETQYF | TGTGCCAGTAGTATCTCACTAGCGGGACAAGAGACCCAGTACTTC
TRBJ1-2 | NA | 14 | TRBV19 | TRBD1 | CASNNRGLEYGYTF | TGTGCCAGTAACAACAGGGGGCTGGAGTATGGCTACACCTTC
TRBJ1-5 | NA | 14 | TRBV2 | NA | CASSDGAPNQPQHF | TGTGCCAGCAGCGATGGGGCCCCCAATCAGCCCCAGCATTTT
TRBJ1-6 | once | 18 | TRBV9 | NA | CARLSIAKGESYNSPLHF | TGTGCCAGGCTTAGTATTGCTAAGGGGGAGTCCTATAATTCACCCCTCCACTTT
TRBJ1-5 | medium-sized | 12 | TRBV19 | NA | CASSIGRTAQHF | TGTGCCAGTAGTATAGGGAGGACAGCCCAGCATTTT
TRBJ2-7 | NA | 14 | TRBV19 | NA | CASSTDDINYEQYF | TGTGCCAGTAGCACCGACGACATTAACTACGAGCAGTACTTC
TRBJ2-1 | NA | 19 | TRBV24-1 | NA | CATSGPGLNTGGSYNEQFF | TGTGCCACCAGTGGCCCGGGACTTAACACCGGCGGCTCCTACAATGAGCAGTTCTTC
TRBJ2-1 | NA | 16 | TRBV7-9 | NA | CASSLARLPKANEQFF | TGTGCCAGCAGCTTAGCGAGACTACCGAAGGCCAATGAGCAGTTCTTC
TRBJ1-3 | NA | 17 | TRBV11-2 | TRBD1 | CASSLGYQTGGRNTIYF | TGTGCCAGCAGCTTAGGGTACCAAACAGGGGGCCGGAACACCATATATTTT
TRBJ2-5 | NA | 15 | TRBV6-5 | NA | CATEDRTLYQETQYF | TGTGCCACCGAAGACAGGACCCTATACCAAGAGACCCAGTACTTC
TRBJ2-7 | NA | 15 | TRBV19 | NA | CASSTNRVGAYEQYF | TGTGCCAGTAGTACAAACAGGGTCGGAGCCTACGAGCAGTACTTC
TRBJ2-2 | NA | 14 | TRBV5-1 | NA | CASSPLPNTGELFF | TGCGCCAGCAGCCCCCTCCCGAACACCGGGGAGCTGTTTTTT
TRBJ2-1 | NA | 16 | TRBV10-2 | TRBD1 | CASSEGQAYSYNEQFF | TGCGCCAGCAGTGAGGGACAGGCGTACTCCTACAATGAGCAGTTCTTC
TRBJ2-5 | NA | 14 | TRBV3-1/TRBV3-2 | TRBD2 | CASSLGTRDGTQYF | TGTGCCAGCAGCCTCGGGACTAGGGACGGGACCCAGTACTTC
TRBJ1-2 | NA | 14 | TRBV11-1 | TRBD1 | CASSIETGGDGYTF | TGTGCCAGCTCAATTGAGACAGGGGGAGATGGCTACACCTTC
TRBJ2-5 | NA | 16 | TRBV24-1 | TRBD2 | CATSSNIAGSQETQYF | TGTGCCACCAGTTCCAATATAGCGGGGAGCCAAGAGACCCAGTACTTC
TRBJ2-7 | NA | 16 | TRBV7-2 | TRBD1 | CASSLAATGPNYEQYF | TGTGCCAGCAGCTTAGCGGCGACAGGGCCCAACTACGAGCAGTACTTC
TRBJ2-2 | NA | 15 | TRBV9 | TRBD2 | CASSTSAGGIGELFF | TGTGCCAGCAGTACAAGCGCGGGGGGAATAGGGGAGCTGTTTTTT
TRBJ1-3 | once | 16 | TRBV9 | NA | CASSAPDLGSGNTIYF | TGTGCCAGCAGCGCCCCGGACTTGGGCTCTGGAAACACCATATATTTT